This TCR beta chain was found in a study of blood T cell repertoires in COVID-19. TCRdb's copy holds only in-frame clones and misses some; the assay was immunoSEQ multiplex PCR. Of roughly 190,000 clones in the sample, 86% are singletons; the top ten hold about 26%. Deletions cut 5 bases from V and 2 bases from J, with 10 bases between. The CDR3 has 14 amino acids. Germline V CDR1 and CDR2: LNHDA, SQIVND (reference sequence). This receptor was taken from a woman in her forties in a cohort exposed to, infected with or recovered from COVID-19 (not recorded which). The sequencing sample was made of PBMCs or T cells enriched from blood (not recorded which). V is TRBV19 and J is TRBJ1-3, with D unresolved. The CDR3 region has the DNA TGTGCCAGTAGTCCCCGCAGGACTGGAAACACCATATATTTT. It translates to CASSPRRTGNTIYF.